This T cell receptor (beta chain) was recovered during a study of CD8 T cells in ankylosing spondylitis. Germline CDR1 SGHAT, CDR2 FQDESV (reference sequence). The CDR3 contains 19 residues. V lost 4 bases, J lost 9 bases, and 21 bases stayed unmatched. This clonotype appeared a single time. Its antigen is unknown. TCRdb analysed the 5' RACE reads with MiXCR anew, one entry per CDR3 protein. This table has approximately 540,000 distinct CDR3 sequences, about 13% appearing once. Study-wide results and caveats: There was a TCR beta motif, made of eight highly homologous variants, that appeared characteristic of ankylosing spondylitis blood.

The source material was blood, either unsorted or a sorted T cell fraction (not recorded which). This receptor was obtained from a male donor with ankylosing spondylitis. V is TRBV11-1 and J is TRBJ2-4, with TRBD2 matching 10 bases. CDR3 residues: CASSSEGPGLAEKLSIQYF. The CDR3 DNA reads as TGTGCCAGCAGCTCAGAGGGGCCTGGACTAGCGGAGAAACTCAGCATTCAGTACTTC.